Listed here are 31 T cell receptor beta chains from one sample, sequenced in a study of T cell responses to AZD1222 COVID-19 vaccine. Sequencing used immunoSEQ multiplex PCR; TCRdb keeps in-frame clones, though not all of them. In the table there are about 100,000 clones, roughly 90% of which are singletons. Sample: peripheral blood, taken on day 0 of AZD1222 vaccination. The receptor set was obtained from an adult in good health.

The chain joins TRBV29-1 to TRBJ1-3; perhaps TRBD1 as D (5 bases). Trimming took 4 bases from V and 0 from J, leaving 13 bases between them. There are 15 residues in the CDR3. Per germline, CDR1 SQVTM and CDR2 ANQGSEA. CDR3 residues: CSVGEQGSSGNTIYF. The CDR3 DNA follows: TGCAGCGTTGGGGAGCAGGGAAGCTCTGGAAACACCATATATTTT.

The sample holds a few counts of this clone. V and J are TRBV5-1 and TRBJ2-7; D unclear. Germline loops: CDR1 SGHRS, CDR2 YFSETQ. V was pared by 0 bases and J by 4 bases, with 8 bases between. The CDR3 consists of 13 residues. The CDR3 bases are TGCGCCAGCAGCTTGGGGCAGGTATACGAGCAGTACTTC. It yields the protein CASSLGQVYEQYF.

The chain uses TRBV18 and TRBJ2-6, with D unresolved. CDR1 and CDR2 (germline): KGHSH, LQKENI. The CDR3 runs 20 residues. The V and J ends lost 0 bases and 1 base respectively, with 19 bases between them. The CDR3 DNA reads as TGTGCCAGCTCACCACCGGTAGGATCCGCAATTCGGTCTGGGGCCAACGTCCTGACTTTC. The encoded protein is CASSPPVGSAIRSGANVLTF. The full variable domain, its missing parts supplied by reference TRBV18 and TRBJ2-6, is NAGVMQNPRHLVRRRGQEARLRCSPMKGHSHVYWYRQLPEEGLKFMVYLQKENIIDESGMPKERFSAEFPKEGPSILRIQQVVRGDSAAYFCASSPPVGSAIRSGANVLTFGAGSRLTVL.

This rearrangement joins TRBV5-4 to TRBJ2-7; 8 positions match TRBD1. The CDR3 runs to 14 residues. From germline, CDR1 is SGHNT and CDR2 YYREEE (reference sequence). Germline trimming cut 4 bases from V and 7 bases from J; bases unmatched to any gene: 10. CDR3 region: CASSSDRGWREQYF. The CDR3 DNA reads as TGTGCCAGCAGCAGTGACAGGGGATGGCGTGAGCAGTACTTC.

The CDR3 region is CASSQGFRTSFEQFF. CDR3 DNA: TGCGCCAGCAGCCAAGGGTTCCGCACTAGCTTTGAGCAGTTCTTC. The chain carries TRBV4-3 and TRBJ2-1, with D perhaps TRBD2 (6 bases). CDR1 and CDR2 from the germline V gene are LGHNA and YSLEER. This CDR3 is 15 amino acids long. The V end lost 1 base, the J end lost 9 bases, and 16 bases lay between the germline ends.

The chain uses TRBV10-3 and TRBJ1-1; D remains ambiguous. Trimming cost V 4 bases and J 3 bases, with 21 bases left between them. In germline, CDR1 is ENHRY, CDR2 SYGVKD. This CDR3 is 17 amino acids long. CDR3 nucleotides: TGTGCCATCAGTGGAGCACGGGGTGGAAGTTGGTACACTGAAGCTTTCTTT. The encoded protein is CAISGARGGSWYTEAFF.

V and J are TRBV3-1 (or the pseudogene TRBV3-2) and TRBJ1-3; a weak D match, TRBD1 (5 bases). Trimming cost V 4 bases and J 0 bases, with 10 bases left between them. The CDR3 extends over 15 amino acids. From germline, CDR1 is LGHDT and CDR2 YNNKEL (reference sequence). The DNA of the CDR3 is TGTGCCAGCAGCCGGACACCGAGCTCTGGAAACACCATATATTTT. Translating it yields CASSRTPSSGNTIYF.

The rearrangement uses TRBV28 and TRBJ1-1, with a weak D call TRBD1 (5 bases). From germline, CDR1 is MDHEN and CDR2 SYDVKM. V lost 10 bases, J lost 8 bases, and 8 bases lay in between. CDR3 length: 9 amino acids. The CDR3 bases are TGTGCCACTGGGACGGAAGCTTTCTTT. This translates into CATGTEAFF.

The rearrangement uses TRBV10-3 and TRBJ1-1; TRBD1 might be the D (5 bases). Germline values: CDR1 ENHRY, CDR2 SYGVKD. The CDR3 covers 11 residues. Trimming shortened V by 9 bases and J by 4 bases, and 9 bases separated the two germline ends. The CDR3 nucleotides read TGTGCCATGGGGGGGAGCACTGAAGCTTTCTTT. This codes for CAMGGSTEAFF.

Written as DNA, the CDR3 is TGTGCCAGCAGTCTAGCGGGAGGGACTTACACAGATACGCAGTATTTT. This gives the protein CASSLAGGTYTDTQYF. This chain uses TRBV28 with TRBJ2-3; TRBD2 agrees at 12 bases. Germline values: CDR1 MDHEN, CDR2 SYDVKM. Losses at the gene ends were 5 bases for V and 2 bases for J; bases not matched to a gene: 5. The CDR3 has 16 amino acids.

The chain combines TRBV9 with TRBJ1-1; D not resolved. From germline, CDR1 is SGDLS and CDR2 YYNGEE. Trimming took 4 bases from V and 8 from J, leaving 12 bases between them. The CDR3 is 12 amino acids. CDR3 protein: CASSREGGEAFF. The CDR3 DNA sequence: TGTGCCAGCAGCCGAGAGGGAGGAGAAGCTTTCTTT.

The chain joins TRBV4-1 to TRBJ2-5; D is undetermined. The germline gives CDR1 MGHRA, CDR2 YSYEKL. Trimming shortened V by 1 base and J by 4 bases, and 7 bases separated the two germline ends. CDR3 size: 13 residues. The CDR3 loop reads CASSQGRTETQYF. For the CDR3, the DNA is TGCGCCAGCAGCCAAGGCCGGACAGAGACCCAGTACTTC.

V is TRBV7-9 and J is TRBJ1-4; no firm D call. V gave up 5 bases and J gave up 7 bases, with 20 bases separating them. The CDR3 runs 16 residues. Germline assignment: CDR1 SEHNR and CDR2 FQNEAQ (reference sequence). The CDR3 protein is CASSPMEMTSGEKLFF. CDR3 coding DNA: TGTGCCAGCAGCCCTATGGAAATGACAAGTGGTGAAAAACTGTTTTTT.

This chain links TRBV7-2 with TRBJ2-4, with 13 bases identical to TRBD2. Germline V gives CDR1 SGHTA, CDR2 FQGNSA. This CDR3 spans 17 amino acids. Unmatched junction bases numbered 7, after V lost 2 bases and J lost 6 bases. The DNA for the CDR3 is TGTGCCAGCAGCTTATACGGGACTAGCGGGACGGGAAACATTCAGTACTTC. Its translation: CASSLYGTSGTGNIQYF.

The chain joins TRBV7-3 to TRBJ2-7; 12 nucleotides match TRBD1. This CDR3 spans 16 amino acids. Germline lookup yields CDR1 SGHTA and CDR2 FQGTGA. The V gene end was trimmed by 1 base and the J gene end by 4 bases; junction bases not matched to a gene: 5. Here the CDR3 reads CASSLRRDRGLYEQYF. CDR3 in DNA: TGTGCCAGCAGCTTAAGGCGGGACAGGGGGCTTTACGAGCAGTACTTC.

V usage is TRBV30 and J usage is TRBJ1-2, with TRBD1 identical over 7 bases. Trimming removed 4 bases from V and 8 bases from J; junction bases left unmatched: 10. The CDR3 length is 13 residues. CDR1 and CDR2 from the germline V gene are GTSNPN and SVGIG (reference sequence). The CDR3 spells CAWTRGQGGGYTF. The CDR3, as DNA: TGTGCCTGGACGAGGGGGCAAGGAGGAGGCTACACCTTC.

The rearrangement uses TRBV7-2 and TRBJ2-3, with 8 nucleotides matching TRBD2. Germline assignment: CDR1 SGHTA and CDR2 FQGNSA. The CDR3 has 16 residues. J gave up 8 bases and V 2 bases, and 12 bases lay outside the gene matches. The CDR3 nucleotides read TGTGCCAGCAGCTTAATAGCGGGGACATCGTTTGGTACGCAGTATTTT. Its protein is CASSLIAGTSFGTQYF.

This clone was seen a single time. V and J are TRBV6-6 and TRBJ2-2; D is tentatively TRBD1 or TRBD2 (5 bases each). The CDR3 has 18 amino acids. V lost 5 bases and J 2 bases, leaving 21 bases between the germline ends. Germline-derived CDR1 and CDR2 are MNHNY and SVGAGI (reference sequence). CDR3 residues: CASSQANIGASNTGELFF. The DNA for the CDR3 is TGTGCCAGCAGTCAGGCTAACATCGGGGCATCAAACACCGGGGAGCTGTTTTTT.

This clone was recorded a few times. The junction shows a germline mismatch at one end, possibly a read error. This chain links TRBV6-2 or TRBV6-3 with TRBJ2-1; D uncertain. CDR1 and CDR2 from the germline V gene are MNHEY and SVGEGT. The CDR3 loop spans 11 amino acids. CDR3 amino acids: CASSYAQEVLF. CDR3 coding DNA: TGTGCCAGCAGTTACGCCCAAGAGGTCCTCTTC.

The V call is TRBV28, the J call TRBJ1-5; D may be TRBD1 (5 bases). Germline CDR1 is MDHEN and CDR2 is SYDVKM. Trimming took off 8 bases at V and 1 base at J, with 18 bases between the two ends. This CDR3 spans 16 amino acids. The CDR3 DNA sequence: TGTGCCAGCTCCCCCGCCGACAGTCGGAGCAATCAGCCCCAGCATTTT. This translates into CASSPADSRSNQPQHF.

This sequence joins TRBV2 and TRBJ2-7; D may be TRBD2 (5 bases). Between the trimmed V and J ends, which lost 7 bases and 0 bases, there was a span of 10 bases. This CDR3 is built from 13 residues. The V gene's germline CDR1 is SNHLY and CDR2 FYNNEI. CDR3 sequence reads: CASKRPLSYEQYF. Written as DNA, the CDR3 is TGTGCCAGCAAGCGGCCCCTCTCCTACGAGCAGTACTTC.

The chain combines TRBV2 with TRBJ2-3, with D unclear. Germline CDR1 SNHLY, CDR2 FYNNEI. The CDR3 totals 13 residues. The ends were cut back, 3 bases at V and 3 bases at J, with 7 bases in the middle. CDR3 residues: CASSEEGTDTQYF. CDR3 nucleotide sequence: TGTGCCAGCAGTGAGGAAGGTACAGATACGCAGTATTTT.

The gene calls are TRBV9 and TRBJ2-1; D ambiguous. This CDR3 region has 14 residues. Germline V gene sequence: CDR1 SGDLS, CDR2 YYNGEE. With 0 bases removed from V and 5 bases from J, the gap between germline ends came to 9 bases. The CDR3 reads CASSVAEKNNEQFF. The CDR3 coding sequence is TGTGCCAGCAGCGTAGCTGAGAAAAACAATGAGCAGTTCTTC. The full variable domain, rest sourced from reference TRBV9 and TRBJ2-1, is DSGVTQTPKHLITATGQRVTLRCSPRSGDLSVYWYQQSLDQGLQFLIQYYNGEERAKGNILERFSAQQFPDLHSELNLSSLELGDSALYFCASSVAEKNNEQFFGPGTRLTVL.

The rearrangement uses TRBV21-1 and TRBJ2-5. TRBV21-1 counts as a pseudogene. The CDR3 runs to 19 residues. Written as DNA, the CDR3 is TGTGCCAGCAGCAAAGGCCCTACCTCCCCGGCATACCCACAAGAGACCCAGTACTTC. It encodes CASSKGPTSPAYPQETQYF.

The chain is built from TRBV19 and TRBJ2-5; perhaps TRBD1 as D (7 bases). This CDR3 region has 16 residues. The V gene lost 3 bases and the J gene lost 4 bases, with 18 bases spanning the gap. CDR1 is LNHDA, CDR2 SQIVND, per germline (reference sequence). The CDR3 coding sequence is TGTGCCAGTAGTATGGGGAGGTACAGGGGTCCAGAGACCCAGTACTTC. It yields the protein CASSMGRYRGPETQYF. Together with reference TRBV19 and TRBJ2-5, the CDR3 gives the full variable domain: DGGITQSPKYLFRKEGQNVTLSCEQNLNHDAMYWYRQDPGQGLRLIYYSQIVNDFQKGDIAEGYSVSREKKESFPLTVTSAQKNPTAFYLCASSMGRYRGPETQYFGPGTRLLVL.

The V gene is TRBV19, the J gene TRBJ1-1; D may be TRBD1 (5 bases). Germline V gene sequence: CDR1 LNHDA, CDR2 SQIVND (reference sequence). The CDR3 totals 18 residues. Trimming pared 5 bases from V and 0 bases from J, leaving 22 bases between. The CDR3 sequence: CASSVPQMQGSLNTEAFF. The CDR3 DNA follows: TGTGCCAGTAGTGTCCCTCAGATGCAGGGTAGTTTGAACACTGAAGCTTTCTTT.

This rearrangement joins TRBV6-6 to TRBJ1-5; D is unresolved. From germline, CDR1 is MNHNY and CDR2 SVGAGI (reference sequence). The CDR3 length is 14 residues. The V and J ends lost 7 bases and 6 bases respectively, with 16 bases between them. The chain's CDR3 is CASNPGSKVQPQHF. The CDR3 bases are TGTGCCAGCAACCCCGGGTCCAAAGTTCAGCCCCAGCATTTT.

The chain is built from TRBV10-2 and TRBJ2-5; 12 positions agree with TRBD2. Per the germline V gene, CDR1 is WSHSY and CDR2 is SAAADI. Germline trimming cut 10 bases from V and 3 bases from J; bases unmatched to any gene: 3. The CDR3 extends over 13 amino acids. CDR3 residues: CAISSGREETQYF. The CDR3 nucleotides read TGCGCCATCTCTAGCGGGAGGGAAGAGACCCAGTACTTC.

The CDR3 is CASSASQGSGYTF. CDR3 DNA sequence: TGTGCCAGTAGTGCGTCACAGGGAAGTGGCTACACCTTC. The chain recombines TRBV19 with TRBJ1-2, with D maybe TRBD1 (6 bases). Germline CDR1 reads LNHDA; CDR2 reads SQIVND (reference sequence). This CDR3 region has 13 residues. V was pared by 5 bases and J by 7 bases, with 14 bases between.

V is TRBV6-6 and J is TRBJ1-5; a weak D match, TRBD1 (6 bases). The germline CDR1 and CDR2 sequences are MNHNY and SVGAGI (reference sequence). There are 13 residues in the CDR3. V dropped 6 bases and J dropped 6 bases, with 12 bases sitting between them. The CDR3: CASRSEQGQPQHF. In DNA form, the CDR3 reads TGTGCCAGCAGGTCCGAACAGGGTCAGCCCCAGCATTTT.

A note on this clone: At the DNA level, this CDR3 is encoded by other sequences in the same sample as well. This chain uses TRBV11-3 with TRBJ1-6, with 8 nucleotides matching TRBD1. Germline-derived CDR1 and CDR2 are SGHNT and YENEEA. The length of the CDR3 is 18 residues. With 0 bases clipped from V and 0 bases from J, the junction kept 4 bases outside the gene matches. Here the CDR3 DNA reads TGTGCCAGCAGCTTAGAACAGGGGGGAAGCTCCTATAATTCACCCCTCCACTTT. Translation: CASSLEQGGSSYNSPLHF.